These 24 T cell receptor beta chains were sequenced from one sample in a study of graft-versus-host responses after intestinal transplantation. Repertoires were generated with immunoSEQ multiplex PCR, while TCRdb's copy carries only in-frame clones and drops some. The profile covers 11,000 or so clones, with 80% to 85% appearing a single time and more than 30% taken by the ten largest. Material: PBMCs, obtained about 67 weeks after intestinal transplant. The receptors come from a human patient who received an intestinal transplant, so some T cells may come from the graft donor.

The chain links TRBV29-1 to TRBJ2-1; D remains ambiguous. This CDR3 has 14 residues. The V gene lost 5 bases and the J gene lost 6 bases, with 17 bases spanning the gap. Germline V gene data show CDR1 as SQVTM and CDR2 as ANQGSEA. The chain's CDR3 is CSVMERAATNEQFF. Here the CDR3 DNA reads TGCAGCGTTATGGAACGGGCGGCCACCAATGAGCAGTTCTTC.

By proportion, this clone is large. A far larger clone is one nucleotide away, so this likely arose from a read error. The identical CDR3 is also encoded by other nucleotide sequences in the sample. This chain joins TRBV28 and TRBJ1-2, with D possibly matching TRBD1 (6 bases). This CDR3 is 17 amino acids long. Per germline, CDR1 MDHEN and CDR2 SYDVKM. The V and J ends lost 8 bases and 2 bases respectively, with 24 bases between them. The CDR3 region is CASRGAVRGTLNYGYTF. In DNA, the CDR3 is TGTGCCAGCCGGGGGGCGGTGAGGGGGACTCTAAACTATGGCTACACCTTC.

Only one count was recorded for this clone. The chain uses TRBV27 and TRBJ2-1, with TRBD2 identical over 7 bases. The junction had 2 bases not matched to a gene; V was cut back by 4 bases and J by 2 bases. CDR1 and CDR2 from the germline V gene are MNHEY and SMNVEV (reference sequence). This CDR3 contains 14 residues. The CDR3 reads CASSSLAAYNEQFF. Written as DNA, the CDR3 is TGTGCCAGCAGTTCCCTAGCGGCCTACAATGAGCAGTTCTTC.

The genes are TRBV5-1 and TRBJ2-7, with TRBD2 identical over 10 bases. This CDR3 has 16 amino acids. The germline gives CDR1 SGHRS, CDR2 YFSETQ. V was clipped by 6 bases and J by 0 bases; unmatched bases: 9. CDR3 loop: CASTEQLAGNSYEQYF. The CDR3 DNA reads as TGCGCCAGCACCGAACAACTAGCGGGAAACTCCTACGAGCAGTACTTC.

The rearrangement uses TRBV2 and TRBJ1-3; D is undetermined. Trimming pared 4 bases from V and 0 bases from J, leaving 10 bases between. Looked up from germline, CDR1 is SNHLY and CDR2 is FYNNEI. The CDR3 has 15 residues. The CDR3 is CASSAQLSSGNTIYF. As DNA, the CDR3 is TGTGCCAGCAGTGCACAGCTGAGCTCTGGAAACACCATATATTTT.

The rearrangement uses TRBV6-6 and TRBJ2-7; D may be TRBD1 (5 bases). The CDR3 has 14 residues. CDR1 MNHNY and CDR2 SVGAGI come from the germline V gene (reference sequence). V was clipped by 2 bases and J by 2 bases, with 10 bases between them. This chain's CDR3 is CASSYGVGAYEQYF. In DNA form, the CDR3 reads TGTGCCAGCAGTTACGGGGTAGGGGCCTACGAGCAGTACTTC.

This clone has just a few counts. V gene TRBV27 combines with J gene TRBJ2-2, with D maybe TRBD2 (5 bases). Germline V gene lookup returns CDR1 MNHEY and CDR2 SMNVEV (reference sequence). V lost 6 bases and J 5 bases, leaving 13 bases between the germline ends. This CDR3 has 14 amino acids. CDR3 nucleotide sequence: TGTGCCAGCAGGACTGGACTGCTTACCGGGGAGCTGTTTTTT. Translated: CASRTGLLTGELFF.

This sequence joins TRBV5-1 and TRBJ2-2; D might be TRBD1 (5 bases). Germline values: CDR1 SGHRS, CDR2 YFSETQ. There are 13 residues in the CDR3. Trimming shortened V by 7 bases and J by 1 base, and 8 bases separated the two germline ends. DNA for the CDR3: TGCGCCAGCGTAGGGGAGAACACCGGGGAGCTGTTTTTT. Amino acid sequence: CASVGENTGELFF.

This sequence joins TRBV5-4 and TRBJ2-5; D gene uncertain. The tail of the sequence fits TRBJ2-7 better, so the J call may be wrong. Per the germline V gene, CDR1 is SGHNT and CDR2 is YYREEE (reference sequence). This CDR3 contains 11 residues. The CDR3 DNA is TGTGCCAGCAGCGGAACCTACGAGCAGTACTTC. It is translated as CASSGTYEQYF.

The V call is TRBV6-5, the J call TRBJ2-3, with D tentatively TRBD2 (6 bases). Germline CDR1 reads MNHEY; CDR2 reads SVGAGI. The V end lost 2 bases, the J end lost 5 bases, and 14 bases lay between the germline ends. The CDR3 covers 15 residues. CDR3 region: CASSYIVGGGDTQYF. CDR3 in DNA: TGTGCCAGCAGTTACATCGTGGGAGGAGGAGATACGCAGTATTTT.

The chain is built from TRBV6-5 and TRBJ2-2, with 11 bases matching TRBD2. CDR3 length: 14 amino acids. The V gene's germline CDR1 is MNHEY and CDR2 SVGAGI. Unmatched junction bases numbered 0, after V lost 6 bases and J lost 3 bases. CDR3 sequence (DNA): TGTGCCAGCAGGGGACTAGCGGACACCGGGGAGCTGTTTTTT. It codes for CASRGLADTGELFF.

V gene TRBV12-5 combines with J gene TRBJ2-7, with TRBD2 as a possible D gene (6 bases). The CDR3 is made up of 13 amino acids. The V gene lost 8 bases and the J gene lost 0 bases, with 11 bases spanning the gap. Germline V gives CDR1 LGHNT, CDR2 FRNRAP. This chain's CDR3 is CASRGGSSYEQYF. CDR3 DNA: TGTGCTAGTCGAGGAGGGAGCTCCTACGAGCAGTACTTC.

The chain uses TRBV5-1 and TRBJ2-3, with 11 bases matching TRBD2. CDR1 is SGHRS and CDR2 is YFSETQ in the germline V gene. This CDR3 comprises 16 residues. The V gene end was trimmed by 5 bases and the J gene end by 0 bases; junction bases not matched to a gene: 5. CDR3 loop: CASRSTSGGSTDTQYF. CDR3 nucleotides: TGCGCCAGCAGGTCCACTAGCGGGGGAAGCACAGATACGCAGTATTTT.

The V and J genes are TRBV11-1 and TRBJ2-3; D perhaps matches TRBD2 (6 bases). The CDR3 spans 15 residues. Germline loops: CDR1 SGHAT, CDR2 FQDESV (reference sequence). The V end was cut by 2 bases, the J end by 1 base, with 10 bases between. In DNA, the CDR3 is TGTGCCAGCAGCTTAAATCGACTAGGCACAGATACGCAGTATTTT. It codes for CASSLNRLGTDTQYF.

This chain links TRBV28 with TRBJ2-4; TRBD1 is a possible D gene (6 bases). The CDR3 runs 12 residues. Germline loops: CDR1 MDHEN, CDR2 SYDVKM. V was clipped by 7 bases and J by 5 bases, with 9 bases between them. As DNA, the CDR3 is TGTGCCAGCACTGCAGGGGAAAACATTCAGTACTTC. It translates to CASTAGENIQYF.

The V and J genes are TRBV5-1 and TRBJ2-1; the match to TRBD1 covers 7 bases. The trim removed 3 bases at V and 5 bases at J, leaving 14 bases unmatched. Germline V gene sequence: CDR1 SGHRS, CDR2 YFSETQ. The CDR3 extends over 17 amino acids. The CDR3 DNA is TGCGCCAGCAGCTGGGGCACCGGGACAGCCGTGGACAATGAGCAGTTCTTC. Translated: CASSWGTGTAVDNEQFF.

The chain recombines TRBV7-9 with TRBJ2-1; 8 bases fit TRBD2. The CDR3 runs to 16 residues. The V gene end was trimmed by 5 bases and the J gene end by 0 bases; junction bases not matched to a gene: 6. Germline-derived CDR1 and CDR2 are SEHNR and FQNEAQ (reference sequence). CDR3: CASSLISGISYNEQFF. CDR3 nucleotide sequence: TGTGCCAGCAGCCTTATTAGCGGGATCTCCTACAATGAGCAGTTCTTC.

The chain has TRBV25-1 and TRBJ2-1; 7 nucleotides agree with TRBD2. Germline CDR1 and CDR2: MGHDK and SYGVNS. V lost 6 bases and J lost 3; bases outside the gene matches: 11. CDR3 size: 16 residues. CDR3 region: CASSEVAGVGYNEQFF. The CDR3 DNA reads as TGTGCCAGCAGCGAGGTTGCGGGAGTAGGCTACAATGAGCAGTTCTTC. The full variable domain, its missing parts supplied by reference TRBV25-1 and TRBJ2-1, is EADIYQTPRYLVIGTGKKITLECSQTMGHDKMYWYQQDPGMELHLIHYSYGVNSTEKGDLSSESTVSRIRTEHFPLTLESARPSHTSQYLCASSEVAGVGYNEQFFGPGTRLTVL.

The chain employs TRBV5-1 and TRBJ2-3; tentatively, D is TRBD1 or TRBD2 (5 bases each). In germline, CDR1 is SGHRS, CDR2 YFSETQ. The CDR3 length is 14 residues. The V and J ends lost 2 bases and 2 bases respectively, with 9 bases between them. CDR3 loop: CASSFPGPTDTQYF. The CDR3, as DNA: TGCGCCAGCAGCTTCCCGGGACCCACAGATACGCAGTATTTT.

The V gene is TRBV5-6, the J gene TRBJ2-1; D perhaps matches TRBD1 (6 bases). The CDR3 sequence is 11 residues long. In germline, CDR1 is SGHDT, CDR2 YYEEEE. The V gene lost 2 bases and the J gene lost 13 bases, with 10 bases spanning the gap. CDR3: CASSFGQKQFF. CDR3 DNA sequence: TGTGCCAGCAGCTTCGGACAGAAACAGTTCTTC.

V usage is TRBV30 and J usage is TRBJ1-1, with D perhaps TRBD1 (5 bases). The ends were cut back, 5 bases at V and 2 bases at J, with 9 bases in the middle. Per the germline V gene, CDR1 is GTSNPN and CDR2 is SVGIG (reference sequence). CDR3 length equals 12 residues. This CDR3 reads CAWARGNTEAFF. The CDR3, as DNA: TGTGCCTGGGCGAGGGGAAACACTGAAGCTTTCTTT.

This chain links TRBV19 with TRBJ1-1; D is uncertain. V was pared by 6 bases and J by 5 bases, with 22 bases between. The V gene's germline CDR1 is LNHDA and CDR2 SQIVND (reference sequence). The CDR3 spans 16 residues. The CDR3 DNA sequence: TGTGCCAGTAGCTACTCGGTTCCTGGCTTGGGGACTGAAGCTTTCTTT. As protein: CASSYSVPGLGTEAFF.

The gene calls are TRBV28 and TRBJ2-7, with TRBD2 matching over 8 bases. Germline-derived CDR1 and CDR2 are MDHEN and SYDVKM. V lost 2 bases and J lost 3; bases outside the gene matches: 12. The CDR3 extends over 17 amino acids. The CDR3 sequence is CASSLGGGRNYYYEQYF. The CDR3 DNA reads TGTGCCAGCAGTTTAGGCGGGGGGCGCAACTACTACTACGAGCAGTACTTC.

The rearrangement links TRBV5-4 to TRBJ2-7; weak D call: TRBD2 (5 bases). Per the germline V gene, CDR1 is SGHNT and CDR2 is YYREEE (reference sequence). V was trimmed by 2 bases and J by 4 bases, leaving 16 bases between them. This CDR3 comprises 15 residues. The CDR3 DNA follows: TGTGCCAGCAGCTTAACGGGGTTCGGAGGATACGAGCAGTACTTC. Translation gives CASSLTGFGGYEQYF.